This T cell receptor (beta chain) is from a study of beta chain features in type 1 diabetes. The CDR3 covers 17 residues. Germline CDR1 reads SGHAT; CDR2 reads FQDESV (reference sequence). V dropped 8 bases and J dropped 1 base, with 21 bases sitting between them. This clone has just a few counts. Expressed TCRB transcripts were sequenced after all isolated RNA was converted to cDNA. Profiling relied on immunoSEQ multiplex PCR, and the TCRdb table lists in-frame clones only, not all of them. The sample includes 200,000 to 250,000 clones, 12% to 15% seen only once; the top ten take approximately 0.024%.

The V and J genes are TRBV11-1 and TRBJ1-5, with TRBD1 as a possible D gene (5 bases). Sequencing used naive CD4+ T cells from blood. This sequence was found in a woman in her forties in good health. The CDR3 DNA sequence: TGTGCCAGCCCGAGGGCCCAGGGAGGTCGGAGCAATCAGCCCCAGCATTTT. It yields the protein CASPRAQGGRSNQPQHF.